This TCR beta chain was recorded in a study of blood T cells in healthy people across ages. This clonotype occurred a few times. Its antigen is as yet unknown. V shed 2 bases and J shed 3 bases, with 12 bases lying between them. The CDR3 runs to 14 residues. The germline gives CDR1 SGHRS, CDR2 YFSETQ. Primed by a sample-barcoded 5' primer and a J-beta primer mix, a second PCR proceeded for about 6 to 12 cycles. TCRdb reprocessed the 5' RACE reads with MiXCR, giving one entry per CDR3 protein. The table lists hundreds of thousands of distinct CDR3 sequences, approximately 52% of them singletons. General study findings and limits: Versus aged donors, long-lived donors had higher diversity and more naive CD4+ cells.

The specimen sequenced was blood. This sequence joins TRBV5-1 and TRBJ2-7; maybe TRBD1 (5 bases). This receptor was taken from a man aged 55 to 70 in good health. CDR3 in amino acids: CASSFWQDNYEQYF. Written as DNA, the CDR3 is TGCGCCAGCAGCTTCTGGCAGGACAACTACGAGCAGTACTTC.